In its sample, the clone carrying this T cell receptor beta chain is medium-sized. The sample originates from a study of CD8+ T cells in alopecia areata. Extracted RNA was reverse transcribed into cDNA, the sequencing template. The assay was immunoSEQ multiplex PCR, and TCRdb's table has in-frame clones only and misses some. The data show 110,000 or so clones, less than 80% seen once. V was cut by 4 bases and J by 2 bases, with 16 bases left in between. This CDR3 contains 16 residues. CDR1 is SGHAT, CDR2 FQNNGV, per germline. Input material: CD4+ T cells sorted from blood. The rearrangement joins TRBV11-2 to TRBJ2-3; perhaps TRBD2 as D (5 bases). The TCR originated in a human donor in good health. CDR3: CASSSPEVPITDTQYF. The CDR3 nucleotides are TGTGCCAGCAGCTCCCCGGAGGTCCCGATCACAGATACGCAGTATTTT.